These T cell receptor beta chains were read from a single sample in a study of cytomegalovirus exposure and HLA in healthy donors. This table comes from immunoSEQ multiplex PCR, and its TCRdb copy is limited to in-frame clones, with some not included. The table lists 77,000 or so clones, 60% to 85% of them singletons. The sample consisted of PBMCs. These receptors came from a middle-aged man in good health and CMV-seronegative. Each CDR3 is given with its conserved first and last residue. The D gene is left open where the match is weak. Some rows mark clone size as missing; the rest say once, few, many or name a class of expanded clone.

clone size	D gene	V gene	J gene	CDR3 protein	CDR3 DNA
NA	TRBD2	TRBV5-1	TRBJ2-4	CASNSGGGGIQYF	TGCGCCAGCAACAGCGGGGGGGGAGGCATTCAGTACTTC
NA	TRBD1	TRBV2	TRBJ1-4	CASREDRAYEKLFF	TGTGCCAGCAGGGAGGACAGGGCGTATGAAAAACTGTTTTTT
NA	TRBD1	TRBV5-1	TRBJ1-2	CASRGTGIYGYTF	TGCGCCAGCAGAGGGACAGGGATATATGGCTACACCTTC
NA	TRBD2	TRBV7-6	TRBJ2-1	CASSIPTSGRVNEQFF	TGTGCCAGCAGCATCCCGACTAGCGGGAGGGTTAATGAGCAGTTCTTC
NA	TRBD2	TRBV5-1	TRBJ2-3	CASSVTSGNSDTQYF	TGCGCCAGCAGCGTGACTAGCGGGAACTCAGATACGCAGTATTTT
NA	NA	TRBV6-6	TRBJ2-1	CASSYSNLVDEQFF	TGTGCCAGCAGTTACTCGAATTTAGTTGATGAGCAGTTCTTC
NA	TRBD1	TRBV30	TRBJ1-1	CASSGQTNTEAFF	TGTGCCTCCTCGGGACAGACTAACACTGAAGCTTTCTTT
NA	TRBD1	TRBV30	TRBJ1-1	CAWTSGTVNTEAFF	TGTGCCTGGACCTCAGGGACAGTGAACACTGAAGCTTTCTTT
NA	NA	TRBV18	TRBJ2-2	CASSPPPGLTGELFF	TGTGCCAGCTCACCACCGCCGGGACTTACCGGGGAGCTGTTTTTT
NA	NA	TRBV28	TRBJ2-7	CASRGGYEQYF	TGTGCCAGCAGGGGGGGCTACGAGCAGTACTTC
few	TRBD2	TRBV11-2	TRBJ2-2	CASSSRLAGNTGELFF	TGTGCCAGCAGCTCACGACTAGCGGGCAACACCGGGGAGCTGTTTTTT
once	NA	TRBV5-1	TRBJ2-3	CASSPNGVRDTQYF	TGCGCCAGCAGCCCAAACGGGGTGCGAGATACGCAGTATTTT
NA	NA	TRBV5-1	TRBJ1-1	CASSTTTLVNTEAFF	TGCGCCAGCAGCACAACCACCTTGGTGAACACTGAAGCTTTCTTT
NA	TRBD2	TRBV5-1	TRBJ2-4	CASSDLGGENIQYF	TGCGCCAGCAGCGATTTGGGAGGGGAAAACATTCAGTACTTC
NA	NA	TRBV6-1	TRBJ1-1	CASSAYNGQGGGPEAFF	TGTGCCAGCAGTGCCTATAACGGTCAGGGTGGTGGTCCCGAAGCTTTCTTT
NA	TRBD2	TRBV4-2	TRBJ2-7	CASSQDSRGAYEQYF	TGTGCCAGCAGCCAAGACTCGCGGGGGGCCTACGAGCAGTACTTC
few	NA	TRBV7-2	TRBJ2-7	CASSRDSSYEQYF	TGTGCCAGCAGCCGGGACTCCTCCTACGAGCAGTACTTC
NA	NA	TRBV19	TRBJ1-1	CASSATGATGAFF	TGTGCCAGTAGTGCCACGGGAGCCACGGGAGCTTTCTTT
few	NA	TRBV6-1	TRBJ1-4	CASMGSWTTNEKLFF	TGTGCCAGCATGGGGAGTTGGACAACTAATGAAAAACTGTTTTTT
once	NA	TRBV28	TRBJ2-1	CASSFATMGLFF	TGTGCCAGCAGTTTTGCGACTATGGGGTTATTCTTC
NA	TRBD2	TRBV28	TRBJ2-7	CASRYSGRWYEQYF	TGTGCCAGCAGATATAGCGGGAGGTGGTACGAGCAGTACTTC
NA	NA	TRBV19	TRBJ1-1	CASVRSREGYTEAFF	TGTGCCAGTGTACGATCCAGGGAGGGGTACACTGAAGCTTTCTTT
NA	TRBD1	TRBV7-9	TRBJ1-1	CSSRLDRAFF	TGTTCCAGCAGGTTGGACAGGGCTTTCTTT
NA	NA	TRBV28	TRBJ1-1	CASSFSDREAFF	TGTGCCAGCAGTTTCAGCGACAGGGAAGCTTTCTTT
NA	TRBD1	TRBV5-4	TRBJ2-5	CASSLTTGGGETQYF	TGTGCCAGCAGCTTAACTACAGGGGGCGGAGAGACCCAGTACTTC
NA	TRBD1	TRBV7-9	TRBJ1-1	CSSSWTTGGASAFF	TGTTCCAGCAGCTGGACGACAGGGGGGGCATCAGCTTTCTTT
NA	NA	TRBV4-2	TRBJ1-5	CASSQAGEIKPQHF	TGTGCCAGCAGCCAAGCCGGGGAGATCAAGCCCCAGCATTTT
few	NA	TRBV7-3	TRBJ1-1	CASSLGQNTEAFF	TGTGCCAGCAGCTTGGGACAGAACACTGAAGCTTTCTTT
NA	NA	TRBV5-1	TRBJ1-2	CASSWSPEIEGYTF	TGCGCCAGCAGCTGGTCCCCCGAGATAGAGGGCTACACCTTC
NA	TRBD1	TRBV4-1	TRBJ1-5	CASSHGQGAEGNQPQHF	TGCGCCAGCAGCCATGGGCAGGGGGCGGAAGGCAATCAGCCCCAGCATTTT
NA	NA	TRBV9	TRBJ1-3	CASSSQHRGSGNTIYF	TGTGCCAGCAGCTCCCAGCATAGGGGCTCTGGAAACACCATATATTTT
NA	NA	TRBV11-2	TRBJ1-2	CASSLEPGSYGYTF	TGTGCCAGCAGCTTAGAACCGGGGAGCTATGGCTACACCTTC
NA	TRBD2	TRBV6-1	TRBJ2-3	CASKYSSGTEDTQYF	TGTGCCAGCAAATATTCTAGCGGGACGGAAGATACGCAGTATTTT
NA	NA	TRBV27	TRBJ2-2	CASSRYPTGSGELFF	TGTGCCAGCAGTAGATACCCTACAGGGTCCGGGGAGCTGTTTTTT
NA	NA	TRBV20-1	TRBJ2-6	CSASGANGLTF	TGCAGTGCTTCAGGGGCCAACGGCCTGACTTTC
few	TRBD1	TRBV28	TRBJ2-1	CANPTGKYNEQFF	TGTGCCAACCCGACAGGGAAGTACAATGAGCAGTTCTTC
NA	NA	TRBV6-1	TRBJ2-7	CASSEGGSRYEQYF	TGTGCCAGCAGTGAAGGAGGATCCCGCTACGAGCAGTACTTC
NA	NA	TRBV18	TRBJ2-6	CASSPKYFITGANGLTF	TGTGCCAGCTCACCGAAATATTTTATAACTGGGGCCAACGGCCTGACTTTC
NA	TRBD2	TRBV27	TRBJ2-7	CASSDVAGGGREQYF	TGTGCCAGCAGTGATGTAGCGGGAGGCGGGCGCGAGCAGTACTTC
NA	NA	TRBV5-1	TRBJ2-7	CASSLGIQGYEQYF	TGCGCCAGCAGCTTGGGTATACAGGGATACGAGCAGTACTTC